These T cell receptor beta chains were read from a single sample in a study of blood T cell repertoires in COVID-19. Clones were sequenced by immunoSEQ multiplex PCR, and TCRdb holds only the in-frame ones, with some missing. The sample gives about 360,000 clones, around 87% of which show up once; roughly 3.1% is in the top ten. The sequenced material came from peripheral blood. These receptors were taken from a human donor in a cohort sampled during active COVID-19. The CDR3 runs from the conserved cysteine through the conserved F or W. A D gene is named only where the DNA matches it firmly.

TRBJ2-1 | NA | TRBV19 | CASSDTLGLEQFF | TGTGCCAGTAGCGATACTCTAGGTCTAGAGCAGTTCTTC
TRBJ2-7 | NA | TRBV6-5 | CASTFSYEQYF | TGTGCCAGCACCTTTTCTTACGAGCAGTACTTC
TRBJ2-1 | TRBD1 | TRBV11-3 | CASSLRGGGREQFF | TGTGCCAGCAGCTTGAGAGGGGGCGGGCGGGAGCAGTTCTTC
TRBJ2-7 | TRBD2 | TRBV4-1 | CASSQILLAGPHEQYF | TGCGCCAGCAGCCAAATACTACTAGCGGGCCCTCACGAGCAGTACTTC
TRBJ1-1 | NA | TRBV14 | CASSQDVGHLNTEAFF | TGTGCCAGCAGCCAAGATGTCGGACACTTGAACACTGAAGCTTTCTTT
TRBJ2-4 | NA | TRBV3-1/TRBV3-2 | CASSPRQPQGIGVAKNIQYF | TGTGCCAGCAGCCCCAGACAGCCCCAGGGAATTGGGGTAGCCAAAAACATTCAGTACTTC
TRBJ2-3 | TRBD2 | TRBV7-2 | CASRLRLAGDLLSTDTQYF | TGTGCCAGCAGACTACGACTAGCGGGAGATCTTCTTAGCACAGATACGCAGTATTTT
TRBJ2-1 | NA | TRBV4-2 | CASSHIAPGDNEQFF | TGTGCCAGCAGCCATATTGCTCCGGGAGACAATGAGCAGTTCTTC
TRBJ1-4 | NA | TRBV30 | CAWSNPGGPTNEKLFF | TGTGCCTGGAGTAACCCGGGGGGGCCAACTAATGAAAAACTGTTTTTT
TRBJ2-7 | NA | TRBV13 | CASSLKGDTSSYEQYF | TGTGCCAGCAGCTTAAAGGGGGACACCTCCTCCTACGAGCAGTACTTC
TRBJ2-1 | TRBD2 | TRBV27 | CASSGRNEQFF | TGTGCCAGCAGCGGGAGGAATGAGCAGTTCTTC
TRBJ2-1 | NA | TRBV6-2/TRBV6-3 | CASSYSLLSPVSEQFF | TGTGCCAGCAGTTACAGTTTGTTGTCCCCCGTCAGTGAGCAGTTCTTC
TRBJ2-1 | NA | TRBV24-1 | CATAGRTPTLSYNEQFF | TGTGCCACCGCGGGACGCACGCCGACACTTTCCTACAATGAGCAGTTCTTC
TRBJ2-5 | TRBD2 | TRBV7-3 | CASSLRAGGPSLETQYF | TGTGCCAGCAGCTTAAGGGCGGGAGGGCCTTCTCTAGAGACCCAGTACTTC
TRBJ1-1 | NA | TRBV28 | CASKWGESEAFF | TGTGCCAGCAAGTGGGGCGAGAGTGAAGCTTTCTTT
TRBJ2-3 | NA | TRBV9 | CASSVTSMGDTQYF | TGTGCCAGCAGCGTAACTAGCATGGGAGATACGCAGTATTTT
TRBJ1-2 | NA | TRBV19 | CASSTLHRDQLNYGYTF | TGTGCCAGTAGTACCCTCCACAGGGACCAACTGAACTATGGCTACACCTTC
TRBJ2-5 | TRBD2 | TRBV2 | CASSPGTSGGGETQYF | TGTGCCAGCAGTCCCGGGACTAGCGGGGGAGGTGAGACCCAGTACTTC
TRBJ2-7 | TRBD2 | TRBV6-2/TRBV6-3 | CASSYFLAGGLSYEQYF | TGTGCCAGCAGTTATTTCCTAGCGGGAGGACTGTCCTACGAGCAGTACTTC
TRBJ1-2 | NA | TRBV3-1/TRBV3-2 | CASSQDGRRGYTF | TGTGCCAGCAGCCAAGATGGAAGGAGGGGCTACACCTTC